These 20 T cell receptor beta chains were sequenced from one sample in a study of control samples from healthy donors and cancer patients. Sequencing used immunoSEQ multiplex PCR; TCRdb keeps in-frame clones, though not all of them. The data contain tens of thousands of clones, about nine tenths of them singletons. The sequenced sample consisted of blood. These receptors were taken from a woman between 70 and 85 years old in good health.

The rearrangement joins TRBV5-6 to TRBJ2-1; a possible D gene is TRBD1 (6 bases). There are 14 residues in the CDR3. V was clipped by 2 bases and J by 7 bases, with 13 bases between them. Per germline, CDR1 SGHDT and CDR2 YYEEEE. In nucleotides, the CDR3 is TGTGCCAGCAGCTTTGCACAGCAGGGGAATGAGCAGTTCTTC. This codes for CASSFAQQGNEQFF.

This CDR3 is CASSLLGTSNSPLHF. The CDR3, as DNA: TGTGCCAGCAGCCTGCTGGGGACGTCGAATTCACCCCTCCACTTT. This chain links TRBV7-9 with TRBJ1-6; D is possibly TRBD1 (5 bases). This CDR3 is built from 15 residues. Trimming removed 5 bases at V and 7 bases at J, with 15 bases between. Per germline, CDR1 SEHNR and CDR2 FQNEAQ (reference sequence).

The V call is TRBV7-2, the J call TRBJ1-1, with D uncertain. V was trimmed by 5 bases and J by 8 bases, leaving 9 bases between them. Germline CDR1 reads SGHTA; CDR2 reads FQGNSA. This CDR3 region has 11 residues. CDR3 in DNA: TGTGCCAGCAGCGCAGTCGTGGAAGCTTTCTTT. Translated: CASSAVVEAFF.

This chain links TRBV5-6 with TRBJ1-1; 7 bases align to TRBD1. Germline CDR1 is SGHDT and CDR2 is YYEEEE. V lost 5 bases, J lost 5 bases, and 12 bases stayed unmatched. The CDR3 is 15 amino acids. The CDR3 bases are TGTGCCAGCAGGGCCACGGGAGACAGGGATACTGAAGCTTTCTTT. Protein sequence: CASRATGDRDTEAFF.

This rearrangement joins TRBV5-1 to TRBJ2-7, with 7 positions matching TRBD1. The CDR3 loop spans 15 amino acids. The germline gives CDR1 SGHRS, CDR2 YFSETQ. V trimming: 0 bases; J trimming: 1 base; junction bases outside the gene matches: 4. The CDR3 sequence: CASSLVGTESYEQYF. For the CDR3, the DNA is TGCGCCAGCAGCTTGGTGGGGACAGAATCCTACGAGCAGTACTTC.

V gene TRBV6-2 or TRBV6-3 combines with J gene TRBJ2-1; D gene unclear. The V gene's germline CDR1 is MNHEY and CDR2 SVGEGT. The CDR3 spans 15 residues. Trimming took 0 bases from V and 9 from J, leaving 15 bases between them. The CDR3 spells CASSYSPRATIEQFF. The CDR3 bases are TGTGCCAGCAGTTACTCTCCTAGGGCCACAATTGAGCAGTTCTTC.

The chain combines TRBV15 with TRBJ1-1, with D unclear. Germline CDR1 is LNHNV and CDR2 is YYDKDF (reference sequence). V shed 3 bases and J shed 1 base, with 6 bases lying between them. The CDR3 covers 13 residues. The CDR3 reads CATSSRTNTEAFF. The CDR3 coding sequence is TGTGCCACCAGCAGCCGCACGAACACTGAAGCTTTCTTT. Together with reference TRBV15 and TRBJ1-1, the CDR3 gives the full variable domain: DAMVIQNPRYQVTQFGKPVTLSCSQTLNHNVMYWYQQKSSQAPKLLFHYYDKDFNNEADTPDNFQSRRPNTSFCFLDIRSPGLGDTAMYLCATSSRTNTEAFFGQGTRLTVV.

The chain is built from TRBV5-6 and TRBJ1-1, with D unclear. V lost 0 bases to trimming and J lost 1 base, with 7 bases between them. The CDR3 has 14 amino acids. Germline V gives CDR1 SGHDT, CDR2 YYEEEE. The CDR3 DNA follows: TGTGCCAGCAGCTTGGGCCCAGCGAACACTGAAGCTTTCTTT. Translated, it gives CASSLGPANTEAFF.

The V gene is TRBV19, the J gene TRBJ2-7; TRBD1 matches at 9 bases. Trimming removed 7 bases from V and 1 base from J; junction bases left unmatched: 5. The germline CDR1 and CDR2 sequences are LNHDA and SQIVND (reference sequence). The CDR3 is 14 residues long. The CDR3 DNA is TGTGCCAGTATCTCCGGGACAGGGTCCTACGAGCAGTACTTC. Encoded protein: CASISGTGSYEQYF. Combining the CDR3 with reference TRBV19 and TRBJ2-7 gives the whole variable domain DGGITQSPKYLFRKEGQNVTLSCEQNLNHDAMYWYRQDPGQGLRLIYYSQIVNDFQKGDIAEGYSVSREKKESFPLTVTSAQKNPTAFYLCASISGTGSYEQYFGPGTRLTVT.

The V and J genes are TRBV9 and TRBJ1-6; D unclear. This CDR3 is 13 amino acids long. CDR1 is SGDLS and CDR2 is YYNGEE in the germline V gene. Trimming removed 0 bases from V and 8 bases from J, with 6 bases in between. The CDR3: CASSVGGDSPLHF. The CDR3 DNA reads as TGTGCCAGCAGCGTAGGGGGAGATTCACCCCTCCACTTT.

The rearrangement links TRBV5-4 to TRBJ2-1, with D tentatively TRBD1 or TRBD2 (6 bases each). The germline V and J ends were trimmed by 2 bases and 0 bases, with 12 bases remaining between them. CDR1 is SGHNT, CDR2 YYREEE, per germline (reference sequence). The CDR3 totals 16 residues. This chain's CDR3 is CASSLGGTNSYNEQFF. The CDR3 nucleotides are TGTGCCAGCAGCTTAGGGGGGACCAACTCCTACAATGAGCAGTTCTTC.

The gene calls are TRBV10-1 and TRBJ1-6; TRBD1 is a possible D gene (5 bases). Germline V gives CDR1 WNHNN, CDR2 SYGVQD (reference sequence). V was pared by 3 bases and J by 10 bases, with 10 bases between. The CDR3 is made up of 13 amino acids. CDR3 nucleotides: TGCGCCAGCAGTGATTTTAGGGGCTCACCCCTCCACTTT. Its protein product is CASSDFRGSPLHF.

The rearrangement uses TRBV5-5 and TRBJ2-5; D is undetermined. Trimming left V 3 bases short and J 6 bases short, with 15 bases between. The germline V gene has CDR1 SGHKS and CDR2 YYEKEE (reference sequence). The CDR3 totals 14 residues. The CDR3, as DNA: TGTGCCAGCAGCTCCGGGTCCCATGGACAGACCCAGTACTTC. Encoded protein: CASSSGSHGQTQYF.

This clone was seen a few times. V and J are TRBV5-1 and TRBJ1-1; D is unclear. Germline assignment: CDR1 SGHRS and CDR2 YFSETQ. CDR3 size: 13 residues. V lost 4 bases, J lost 1 base, and 8 bases lay in between. The CDR3 here is CASSIGRNTEAFF. In DNA form, the CDR3 reads TGCGCCAGCAGCATAGGACGGAACACTGAAGCTTTCTTT.

CDR3 nucleotide sequence: TGTGCCACCAGCAGAAACAAGAACACCGGGGAGCTGTTTTTT. Protein sequence: CATSRNKNTGELFF. This rearrangement joins TRBV15 to TRBJ2-2; D remains ambiguous. V lost 2 bases, J lost 1 base, and 5 bases lay in between. In germline, CDR1 is LNHNV, CDR2 YYDKDF (reference sequence). CDR3 length: 14 residues. Together with reference TRBV15 and TRBJ2-2, the CDR3 gives the full variable domain: DAMVIQNPRYQVTQFGKPVTLSCSQTLNHNVMYWYQQKSSQAPKLLFHYYDKDFNNEADTPDNFQSRRPNTSFCFLDIRSPGLGDTAMYLCATSRNKNTGELFFGEGSRLTVL.

V is TRBV10-2 and J is TRBJ2-7, with D possibly being TRBD1 or TRBD2 (5 bases each). The CDR3 length is 14 residues. Between the trimmed V and J ends, which lost 6 bases and 2 bases, there was a span of 14 bases. CDR1 WSHSY and CDR2 SAAADI come from the germline V gene. The CDR3 coding sequence is TGCGCCAGCAGGTCCGGGACCACGACCTACGAGCAGTACTTC. Its translation is CASRSGTTTYEQYF.

The chain recombines TRBV19 with TRBJ2-2; no definite D call. CDR1 LNHDA and CDR2 SQIVND come from the germline V gene (reference sequence). Trimming cost V 5 bases and J 9 bases, with 10 bases left between them. The CDR3 covers 12 residues. The CDR3 coding sequence is TGTGCCAGTAGTTCCGGCGTTCGGGAGCTGTTTTTT. It encodes CASSSGVRELFF.

The chain has TRBV6-5 and TRBJ1-1, with no clear D. The CDR3 has 13 residues. V lost 6 bases and J 5 bases, leaving 13 bases between the germline ends. Germline V gives CDR1 MNHEY, CDR2 SVGAGI. CDR3 bases: TGTGCCAGCAGATTTAAACGGGCAACTGAAGCTTTCTTT. Protein product: CASRFKRATEAFF.

The chain is built from TRBV24-1 and TRBJ2-7, with 7 bases matching TRBD2. CDR3 length: 15 residues. The germline CDR1 and CDR2 sequences are KGHDR and SFDVKD. The V and J ends lost 5 bases and 3 bases, in that order; junction bases with no gene match: 9. The CDR3 region is CATSAPGTIGYEQYF. The CDR3 DNA follows: TGTGCCACCAGTGCTCCCGGGACTATTGGCTACGAGCAGTACTTC.

The rearrangement uses TRBV5-4 and TRBJ2-1; 8 bases are a match to TRBD2. Germline V CDR1 and CDR2: SGHNT, YYREEE (reference sequence). The CDR3 is 15 residues long. Trimming took 5 bases from V and 7 from J; bases not matched to a gene: 11. DNA for the CDR3: TGTGCCAGCAGTGAGGTCCGGGGGGGCCGGAATGAGCAGTTCTTC. Its protein product is CASSEVRGGRNEQFF.